The present T cell receptor (beta chain) was sequenced within a study of OX40 agonist ivuxolimab in advanced cancers. Study as a whole: Of mixed ages from about 20 to 80 and averaging approximately 60 years, the group was about 86% male. Three partial responders included one hepatocellular carcinoma patient and two cutaneous melanoma patients.

Blood samples were obtained at baseline, cycle 4 day 1, and cycle 7 day 1. The method was immunoSEQ multiplex PCR; TCRdb's version includes in-frame clones alone and lacks a portion of them. Of 60,000 or so clones in the sample, around 87% were seen once. The CDR3 has 13 residues. Trimming shortened V by 5 bases and J by 4 bases, and 10 bases separated the two germline ends. The germline CDR1 and CDR2 sequences are MNHEY and SVGAGI. The V gene is TRBV6-5, the J gene TRBJ2-3, with D perhaps TRBD1 (5 bases). The sequenced sample was CD4+ or CD8+ T cells sorted from blood, obtained in a trial of the OX40 agonist ivuxolimab. This TCR derives from an adult with an advanced solid tumor such as melanoma, head and neck, liver or kidney cancer. CDR3 DNA sequence: TGTGCCAGCAGTGCCAGGGTGGCAGATACGCAGTATTTT. It encodes CASSARVADTQYF.